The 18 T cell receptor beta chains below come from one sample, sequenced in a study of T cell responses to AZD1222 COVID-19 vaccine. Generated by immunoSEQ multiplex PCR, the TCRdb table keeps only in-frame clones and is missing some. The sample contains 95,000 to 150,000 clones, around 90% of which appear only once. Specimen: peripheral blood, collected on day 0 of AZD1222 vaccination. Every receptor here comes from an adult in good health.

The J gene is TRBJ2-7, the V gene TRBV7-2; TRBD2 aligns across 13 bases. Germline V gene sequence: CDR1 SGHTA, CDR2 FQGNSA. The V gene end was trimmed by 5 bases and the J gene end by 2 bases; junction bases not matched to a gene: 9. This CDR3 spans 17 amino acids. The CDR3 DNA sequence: TGTGCCAGCAGCCGCACCGCACTAGCGGGGGGGCCCTACGAGCAGTACTTC. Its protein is CASSRTALAGGPYEQYF.

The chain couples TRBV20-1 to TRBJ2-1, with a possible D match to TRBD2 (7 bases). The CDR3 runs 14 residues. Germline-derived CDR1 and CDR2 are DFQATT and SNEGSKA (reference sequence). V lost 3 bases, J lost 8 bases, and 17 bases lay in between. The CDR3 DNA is TGCAGTGCTAGTAGTTTCGGGGGGCAGGATGAGCAGTTCTTC. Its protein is CSASSFGGQDEQFF.

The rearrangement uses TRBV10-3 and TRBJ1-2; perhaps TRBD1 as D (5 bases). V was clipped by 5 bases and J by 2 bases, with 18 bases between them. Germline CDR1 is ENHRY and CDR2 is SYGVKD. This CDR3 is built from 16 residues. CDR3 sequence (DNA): TGTGCCATCAGTTTCGCCCCAGGTGGGGGGAACTATGGCTACACCTTC. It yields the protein CAISFAPGGGNYGYTF.

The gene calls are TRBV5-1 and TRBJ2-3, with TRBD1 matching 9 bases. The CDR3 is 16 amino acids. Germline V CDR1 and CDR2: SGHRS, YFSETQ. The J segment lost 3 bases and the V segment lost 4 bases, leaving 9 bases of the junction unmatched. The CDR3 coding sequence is TGCGCCAGCAGCCCTAGGACAGGGGAAAGGACAGATACGCAGTATTTT. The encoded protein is CASSPRTGERTDTQYF.

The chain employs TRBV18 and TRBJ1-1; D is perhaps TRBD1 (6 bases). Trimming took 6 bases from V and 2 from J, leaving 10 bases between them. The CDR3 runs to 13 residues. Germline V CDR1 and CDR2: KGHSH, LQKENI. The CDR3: CASSGQPNTEAFF. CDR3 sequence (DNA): TGTGCCAGCTCCGGACAGCCTAACACTGAAGCTTTCTTT.

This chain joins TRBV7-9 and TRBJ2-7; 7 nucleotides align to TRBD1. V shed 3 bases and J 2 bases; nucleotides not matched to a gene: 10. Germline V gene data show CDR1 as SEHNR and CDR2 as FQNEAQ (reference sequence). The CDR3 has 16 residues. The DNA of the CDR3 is TGTGCCAGCAGCTTGGTAGGGACAGCAGAAACCTACGAGCAGTACTTC. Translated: CASSLVGTAETYEQYF.

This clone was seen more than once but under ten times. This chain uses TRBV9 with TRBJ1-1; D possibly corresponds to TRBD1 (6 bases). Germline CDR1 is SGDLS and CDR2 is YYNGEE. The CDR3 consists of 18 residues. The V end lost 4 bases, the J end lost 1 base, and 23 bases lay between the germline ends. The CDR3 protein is CASSPLRGPFFSNTEAFF. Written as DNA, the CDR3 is TGTGCCAGCAGCCCCCTGCGGGGGCCCTTTTTTTCGAACACTGAAGCTTTCTTT. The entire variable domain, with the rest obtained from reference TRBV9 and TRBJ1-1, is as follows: DSGVTQTPKHLITATGQRVTLRCSPRSGDLSVYWYQQSLDQGLQFLIQYYNGEERAKGNILERFSAQQFPDLHSELNLSSLELGDSALYFCASSPLRGPFFSNTEAFFGQGTRLTVV.

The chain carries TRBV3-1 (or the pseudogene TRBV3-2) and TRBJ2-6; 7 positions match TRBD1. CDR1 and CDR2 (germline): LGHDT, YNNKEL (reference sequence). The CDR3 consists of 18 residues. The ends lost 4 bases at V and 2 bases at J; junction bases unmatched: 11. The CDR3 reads CASSLRTGIRAGANVLTF. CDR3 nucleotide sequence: TGTGCCAGCAGCCTCCGGACAGGAATCAGGGCTGGGGCCAACGTCCTGACTTTC.

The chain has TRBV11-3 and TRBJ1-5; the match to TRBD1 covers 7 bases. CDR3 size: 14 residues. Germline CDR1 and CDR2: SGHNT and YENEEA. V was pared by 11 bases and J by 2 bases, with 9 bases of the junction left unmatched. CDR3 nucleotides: TGTGCCTGTCATGGCAGGGGGTGCAATCAGCCCCAGCATTTT. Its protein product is CACHGRGCNQPQHF.

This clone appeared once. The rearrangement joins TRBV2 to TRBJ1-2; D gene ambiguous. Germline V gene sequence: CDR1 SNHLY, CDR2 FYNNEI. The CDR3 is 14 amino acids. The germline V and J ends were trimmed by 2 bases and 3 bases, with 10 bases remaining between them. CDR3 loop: CASSERRQDYGYTF. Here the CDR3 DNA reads TGTGCCAGCAGTGAACGTCGGCAGGACTATGGCTACACCTTC.

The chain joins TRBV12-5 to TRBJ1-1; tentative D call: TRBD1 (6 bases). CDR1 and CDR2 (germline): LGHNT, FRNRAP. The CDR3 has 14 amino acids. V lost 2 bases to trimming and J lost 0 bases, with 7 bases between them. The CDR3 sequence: CASGLTGLNTEAFF. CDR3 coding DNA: TGTGCTAGTGGTTTGACAGGGCTGAACACTGAAGCTTTCTTT.

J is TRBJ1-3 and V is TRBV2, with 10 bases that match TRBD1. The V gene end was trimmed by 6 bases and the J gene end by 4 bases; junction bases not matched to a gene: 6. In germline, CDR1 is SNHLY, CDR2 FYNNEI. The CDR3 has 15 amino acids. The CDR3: CASSPGQGGGNTIYF. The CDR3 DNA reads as TGTGCCAGCAGCCCTGGACAGGGGGGCGGAAACACCATATATTTT.

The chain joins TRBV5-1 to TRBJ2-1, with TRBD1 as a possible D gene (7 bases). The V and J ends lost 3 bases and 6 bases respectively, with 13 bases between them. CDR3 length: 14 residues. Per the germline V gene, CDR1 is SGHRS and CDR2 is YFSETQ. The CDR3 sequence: CASSSTGTGNEQFF. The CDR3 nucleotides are TGCGCCAGCAGCTCGACAGGGACTGGCAATGAGCAGTTCTTC.

CDR3 region: CASREGDTQYF. In nucleotides, the CDR3 is TGTGCCAGCAGGGAAGGGGATACGCAGTATTTT. The genes are TRBV6-4 and TRBJ2-3, with D unresolved. The CDR3 is made up of 11 amino acids. Germline loops: CDR1 MRHNA, CDR2 SNTAGT. Between the trimmed V and J ends, which lost 6 bases and 6 bases, there was a span of 7 bases.

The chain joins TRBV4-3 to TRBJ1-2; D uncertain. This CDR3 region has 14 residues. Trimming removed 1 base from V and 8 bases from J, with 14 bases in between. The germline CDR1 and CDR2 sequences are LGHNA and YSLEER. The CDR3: CASSQGPQDGGYTF. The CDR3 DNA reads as TGCGCCAGCAGCCAAGGACCCCAGGATGGGGGCTACACCTTC.

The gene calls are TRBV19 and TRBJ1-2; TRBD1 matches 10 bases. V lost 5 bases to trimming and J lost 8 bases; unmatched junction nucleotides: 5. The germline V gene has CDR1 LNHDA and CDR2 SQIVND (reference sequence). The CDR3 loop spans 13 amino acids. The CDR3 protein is CASSSTGGVGYTF. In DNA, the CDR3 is TGTGCCAGTAGTTCGACAGGGGGCGTGGGCTACACCTTC.

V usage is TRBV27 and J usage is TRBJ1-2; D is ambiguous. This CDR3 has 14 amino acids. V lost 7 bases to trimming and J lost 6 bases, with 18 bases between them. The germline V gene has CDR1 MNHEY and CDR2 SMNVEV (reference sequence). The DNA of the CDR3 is TGTGCCAGCACCTCCCTGCAGGTGGGTGATGGCTACACCTTC. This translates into CASTSLQVGDGYTF.

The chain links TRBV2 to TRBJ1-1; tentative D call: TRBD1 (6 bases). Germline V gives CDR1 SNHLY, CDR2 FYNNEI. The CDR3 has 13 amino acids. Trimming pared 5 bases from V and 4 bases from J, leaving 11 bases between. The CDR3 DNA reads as TGTGCCAGCAGTCCACAGGGTATCACTGAAGCTTTCTTT. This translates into CASSPQGITEAFF.